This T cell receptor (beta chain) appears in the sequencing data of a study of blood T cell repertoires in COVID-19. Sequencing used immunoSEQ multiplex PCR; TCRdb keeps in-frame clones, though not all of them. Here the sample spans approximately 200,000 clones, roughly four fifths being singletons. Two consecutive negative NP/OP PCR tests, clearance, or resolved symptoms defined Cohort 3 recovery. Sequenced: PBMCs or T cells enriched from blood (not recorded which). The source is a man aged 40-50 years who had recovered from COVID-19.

Here the CDR3 DNA reads TGCGCCAGCAGCTTGCTAGCGGGAGAGGAGACCCAGTACTTC. Translation gives CASSLLAGEETQYF. This chain links TRBV5-1 with TRBJ2-5; 10 bases align to TRBD2. Germline CDR1 is SGHRS and CDR2 is YFSETQ. This CDR3 is 14 amino acids long. J was trimmed by 5 bases and V by 1 base; bases with no gene match: 2.